Described below is a single TCR beta chain sequence and its context. Its antigen is currently unknown. This record belongs to a study of glioma-infiltrating T cells. Points from the study as a whole: Very few CDR3 sequences were shared between tissue and blood. Gliomas, especially low-grade, showed above-expected tissue-blood divergence; non-neoplastic patients showed below.

TCR alpha and beta CDR3 regions were amplified from RNA using iRepertoire nested multiplex PCR. For one-step reverse transcription and amplification, 100-400 ng of tissue mRNA or PBMC total RNA was used. From the multiplex PCR reads, TCRdb called clonotypes with MiXCR, one entry per CDR3 protein. This sample has about 110,000 distinct CDR3 sequences, with about 25% found just once. Sample: glioma tissue, nonneoplastic brain tissue, or PBMCs (not recorded which). The receptor was isolated from a human donor with low-grade glioma or glioblastoma, undergoing nonglioma brain surgery, or in good health (not recorded which).

This chain's CDR3 is CASSYCLDSYEQYF. The CDR3 nucleotides read TGTGCCAGCAGTTACTGCCTAGACAGTTACGAGCAGTACTTC. This rearrangement joins TRBV6-5 to TRBJ2-7; tentative D call: TRBD1 (5 bases). Deletions cut 1 base from V and 4 bases from J, with 11 bases between. The CDR3 has 14 residues. CDR1 is MNHEY, CDR2 SVGAGI, per germline.